Listed below are T cell receptor beta chains from one sample, sequenced in a study of blood T cell repertoires in COVID-19. TCRdb's table, derived via immunoSEQ multiplex PCR, lists solely in-frame clones and lacks some. Of some 140,000 clones in the sample, about 72% are singletons; the top ten hold 9.5% to 13%. The sample comprised peripheral blood. Every receptor here comes from a man in his sixties who had recovered from COVID-19. CDR3s include the opening cysteine and the closing phenylalanine or tryptophan. A D gene is named only where the DNA matches it firmly. Not all rows give a size; the values are once, few, many and, for expanded clones, a class.

CASSLSSEDQPQHF | TGTGCCAGCAGTTTATCCTCAGAAGATCAGCCCCAGCATTTT | TRBJ1-5 | . | TRBV28 | .
CASSVAPPGQNSGNTIYF | TGTGCCAGCAGCGTCGCCCCCCCGGGACAGAACTCTGGAAACACCATATATTTT | TRBJ1-3 | . | TRBV9 | TRBD1
CASSYAARDYEQYF | TGTGCCAGCAGTTACGCGGCCAGGGACTACGAGCAGTACTTC | TRBJ2-7 | . | TRBV6-2/TRBV6-3 | .
CASSAGSGGATEQFF | TGTGCCAGCAGCGCAGGCAGCGGGGGGGCCACTGAGCAGTTCTTC | TRBJ2-1 | . | TRBV7-2 | TRBD2
CASSTGAEAFF | TGTGCCAGCTCTACAGGGGCTGAAGCTTTCTTT | TRBJ1-1 | few | TRBV6-5 | TRBD1
CASSPVQESMNTEAFF | TGTGCCAGCTCACCAGTACAAGAAAGTATGAACACTGAAGCTTTCTTT | TRBJ1-1 | few | TRBV18 | .
CASSPRRASGLDNEQFF | TGTGCCAGCTCACCACGGAGGGCTAGCGGGCTAGACAATGAGCAGTTCTTC | TRBJ2-1 | . | TRBV18 | TRBD2
CASSLEQAYEQYF | TGTGCCAGCAGTTTGGAACAGGCGTACGAGCAGTACTTC | TRBJ2-7 | . | TRBV2 | .
CAISERVAEDTQYF | TGTGCCATCAGTGAAAGGGTAGCGGAGGATACGCAGTATTTT | TRBJ2-3 | . | TRBV10-3 | .
CASSFGQGGYQPQHF | TGTGCCAGCAGCTTCGGCCAGGGAGGGTATCAGCCCCAGCATTTT | TRBJ1-5 | . | TRBV7-2 | .
CAWSRGSNQPQHF | TGTGCCTGGAGCAGAGGTAGCAATCAGCCCCAGCATTTT | TRBJ1-5 | . | TRBV30 | .
CASTPRGGAGSPLHF | TGTGCCAGCACCCCGAGGGGGGGCGCTGGTTCACCCCTCCACTTT | TRBJ1-6 | . | TRBV28 | .
CATSRDRGPHNEQFF | TGTGCCACCAGCAGGGACAGGGGGCCTCACAATGAGCAGTTCTTC | TRBJ2-1 | . | TRBV15 | TRBD1
CASTGQGDSGNTIYF | TGTGCCAGCACCGGACAGGGTGACTCTGGAAACACCATATATTTT | TRBJ1-3 | . | TRBV7-9 | TRBD1
CASSFISGGSADTQYF | TGTGCCAGCAGCTTTATTAGCGGGGGATCCGCAGATACGCAGTATTTT | TRBJ2-3 | . | TRBV5-4 | TRBD2
CASSIDQGPAFF | TGTGCCAGTAGTATCGACCAGGGTCCCGCTTTCTTT | TRBJ1-1 | few | TRBV19 | .
CSVLKTGTGDTQYF | TGCAGCGTTCTAAAGACCGGGACAGGGGATACGCAGTATTTT | TRBJ2-3 | . | TRBV29-1 | TRBD1
CASRAGEASETQYF | TGTGCCAGCAGGGCGGGGGAGGCTTCAGAGACCCAGTACTTC | TRBJ2-5 | . | TRBV28 | TRBD2
CASSQLQGRSTEAFF | TGCGCCAGCAGCCAGCTACAGGGGAGGAGCACTGAAGCTTTCTTT | TRBJ1-1 | . | TRBV4-3 | TRBD1
CASRRPQTEEQYF | TGTGCCAGCAGGAGACCACAAACAGAAGAGCAGTACTTC | TRBJ2-7 | . | TRBV28 | .
CASNRGGAGANVLTF | TGTGCCAGCAACCGGGGGGGCGCGGGGGCCAACGTCCTGACTTTC | TRBJ2-6 | . | TRBV6-5 | TRBD2
CASSLQMNTEAFF | TGTGCCAGCAGTCTACAGATGAACACTGAAGCTTTCTTT | TRBJ1-1 | . | TRBV28 | .
CASQTGNYGYTF | TGTGCCAGCCAAACAGGGAACTATGGCTACACCTTC | TRBJ1-2 | . | TRBV28 | .
CASSEGPGESYGYTF | TGTGCCAGCAGTGAAGGGCCAGGGGAAAGCTATGGCTACACCTTC | TRBJ1-2 | once | TRBV6-1 | .
CASSPWGRGTEAFF | TGTGCCAGCAGCCCCTGGGGCAGGGGGACTGAAGCTTTCTTT | TRBJ1-1 | . | TRBV7-2 | TRBD1
CAISAGSSYNSPLHF | TGTGCCATCAGTGCGGGAAGCTCCTATAATTCACCCCTCCACTTT | TRBJ1-6 | few | TRBV10-3 | .
CASSPEQGFGETQYF | TGTGCCAGCTCACCTGAGCAGGGATTTGGAGAGACCCAGTACTTC | TRBJ2-5 | . | TRBV18 | .
CASSPQGSNTGELFF | TGTGCCAGCAGCCCCCAGGGTTCGAACACCGGGGAGCTGTTTTTT | TRBJ2-2 | . | TRBV7-2 | .
CASRPLTGNTEAFF | TGTGCCAGCAGACCACTCACAGGGAACACTGAAGCTTTCTTT | TRBJ1-1 | many | TRBV11-1 | .
CASSLEATEQFF | TGTGCCAGCAGCTTGGAAGCAACTGAGCAGTTCTTC | TRBJ2-1 | . | TRBV5-5 | .
CASSPILAGGLTGELFF | TGTGCCAGCAGCCCGATATTAGCGGGGGGGCTCACCGGGGAGCTGTTTTTT | TRBJ2-2 | . | TRBV3-1/TRBV3-2 | TRBD2
CASSKTNGNTGELFF | TGCGCCAGCAGCAAAACCAACGGGAACACCGGGGAGCTGTTTTTT | TRBJ2-2 | few | TRBV5-1 | .
CASSLGAVQETQYF | TGTGCCAGCAGCTTGGGGGCGGTCCAAGAGACCCAGTACTTC | TRBJ2-5 | . | TRBV11-2 | .
CASSSSVGRRRLPSYNSPLHF | TGTGCCAGCAGCTCTAGCGTGGGTCGAAGACGGCTGCCTTCCTATAATTCACCCCTCCACTTT | TRBJ1-6 | . | TRBV7-6 | .
CASSSWALAGGPETQYF | TGTGCCAGCAGTTCCTGGGCGTTAGCGGGAGGGCCGGAGACCCAGTACTTC | TRBJ2-5 | . | TRBV7-2 | TRBD2
CASSSSGTYGEPQHF | TGTGCCAGCAGTTCATCGGGGACATACGGGGAGCCCCAGCATTTT | TRBJ1-5 | . | TRBV27 | .
CASRGGRRGGETQYF | TGTGCCAGCAGAGGGGGCCGGCGGGGAGGAGAGACCCAGTACTTC | TRBJ2-5 | . | TRBV28 | .
CASSTTHGGTGGAGEYF | TGTGCCAGTAGTACCACCCACGGCGGGACAGGGGGCGCGGGGGAGTACTTC | TRBJ2-7 | once | TRBV19 | TRBD1